This T cell receptor beta chain was retrieved from a study of vaccination effects on CD4 cells after COVID-19. Antigen-specific CD4+ T cells were first expanded with viral peptide pools by the ViraFEST assay and only then sequenced. Cells that had been cultured for less than eleven days were the source of isolated CD4+ T cells. Each participant was administered two doses of either the BNT162b2 or the mRNA-1273 vaccine. Cultivation was performed at around 2 million PBMC per well with roughly 9.1 IU/ml IL-2 and 9.5 to 10 ug/ml peptides added. It was on days 3 and 7 that half the medium was replaced with IL-2 medium. Measured with immunoSEQ multiplex PCR; TCRdb has only the in-frame clones, and not every one. The sample carries tens of thousands of clones, 70% to 75% recorded once. This CDR3 spans 12 amino acids. The study, taken as a whole, reports: Convalescent patients numbered few in the study; early post-infection timepoints were missing entirely. Clones that were induced by infection or by vaccine showed marked contraction late after vaccination.

A word on this clone: Antigen: not known.

The sequence derives from a human donor who received a COVID-19 vaccine. This chain joins TRBV21-1 and TRBJ2-7; the table's D gene call, TRBD2, was not cross checked with the DNA. TRBV21-1 is reported as a pseudogene. The sequencing used CD4+ T cells from PBMCs cultured with HCoV-NL63 spike peptides, collected after COVID-19 vaccination. The CDR3 region is CASSTKLYEQYF. For the CDR3, the DNA is TGTGCCAGCAGCACTAAACTATACGAGCAGTACTTC.